This T cell receptor (beta chain) derives from a study of control samples from healthy donors and cancer patients. Sequencing was performed with immunoSEQ multiplex PCR; in TCRdb, only in-frame clones are kept and a portion is missing. The table lists 100,000 to 150,000 clones, approximately 94% of them singletons. The CDR3 runs to 12 residues. Trimming pared 4 bases from V and 7 bases from J, leaving 11 bases between. Germline CDR1 is MDHEN and CDR2 is SYDVKM. This chain joins TRBV28 and TRBJ2-7, with D possibly matching TRBD1 (6 bases). What was sequenced was blood. This receptor was identified in a young man in good health. The CDR3 nucleotides are TGTGCCAGCAGTTCCACAGGGCGAGAGCAGTACTTC. Protein sequence: CASSSTGREQYF.